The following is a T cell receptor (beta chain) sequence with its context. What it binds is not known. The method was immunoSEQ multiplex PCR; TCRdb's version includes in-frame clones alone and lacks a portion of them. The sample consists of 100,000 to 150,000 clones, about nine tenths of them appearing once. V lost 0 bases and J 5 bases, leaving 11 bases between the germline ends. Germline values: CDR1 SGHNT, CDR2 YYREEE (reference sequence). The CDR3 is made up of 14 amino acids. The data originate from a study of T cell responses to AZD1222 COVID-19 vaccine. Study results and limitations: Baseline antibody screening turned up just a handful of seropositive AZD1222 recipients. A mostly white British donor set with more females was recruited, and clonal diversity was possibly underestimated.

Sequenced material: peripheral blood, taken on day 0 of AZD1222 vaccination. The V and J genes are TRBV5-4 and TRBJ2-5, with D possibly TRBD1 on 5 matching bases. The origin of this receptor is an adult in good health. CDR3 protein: CASSLGLGRETQYF. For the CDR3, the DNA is TGTGCCAGCAGCTTGGGTCTGGGGCGGGAGACCCAGTACTTC.